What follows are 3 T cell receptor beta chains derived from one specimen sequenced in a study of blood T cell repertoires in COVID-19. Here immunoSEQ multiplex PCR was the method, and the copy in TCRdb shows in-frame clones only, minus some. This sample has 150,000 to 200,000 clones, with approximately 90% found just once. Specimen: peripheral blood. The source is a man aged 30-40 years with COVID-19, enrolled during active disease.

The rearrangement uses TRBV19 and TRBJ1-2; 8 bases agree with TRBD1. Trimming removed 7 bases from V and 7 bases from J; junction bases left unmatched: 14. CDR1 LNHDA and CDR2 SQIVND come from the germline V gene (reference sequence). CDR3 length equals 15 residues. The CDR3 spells CASTKGSGGLSGYTF. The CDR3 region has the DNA TGTGCCAGTACAAAAGGGTCAGGGGGCTTAAGTGGCTACACCTTC.

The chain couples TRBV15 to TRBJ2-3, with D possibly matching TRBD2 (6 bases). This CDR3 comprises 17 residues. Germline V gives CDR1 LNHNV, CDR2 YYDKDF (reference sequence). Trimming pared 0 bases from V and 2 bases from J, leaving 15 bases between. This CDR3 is CATSRDSGGFYTDTQYF. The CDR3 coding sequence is TGTGCCACCAGCAGAGATAGTGGGGGGTTCTACACAGATACGCAGTATTTT.

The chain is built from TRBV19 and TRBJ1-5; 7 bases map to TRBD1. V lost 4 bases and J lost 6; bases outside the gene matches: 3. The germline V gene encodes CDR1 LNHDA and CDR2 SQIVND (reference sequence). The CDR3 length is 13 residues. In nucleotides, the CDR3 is TGTGCCAGTAGTAGACAGGGAGGTCAGCCCCAGCATTTT. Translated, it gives CASSRQGGQPQHF.